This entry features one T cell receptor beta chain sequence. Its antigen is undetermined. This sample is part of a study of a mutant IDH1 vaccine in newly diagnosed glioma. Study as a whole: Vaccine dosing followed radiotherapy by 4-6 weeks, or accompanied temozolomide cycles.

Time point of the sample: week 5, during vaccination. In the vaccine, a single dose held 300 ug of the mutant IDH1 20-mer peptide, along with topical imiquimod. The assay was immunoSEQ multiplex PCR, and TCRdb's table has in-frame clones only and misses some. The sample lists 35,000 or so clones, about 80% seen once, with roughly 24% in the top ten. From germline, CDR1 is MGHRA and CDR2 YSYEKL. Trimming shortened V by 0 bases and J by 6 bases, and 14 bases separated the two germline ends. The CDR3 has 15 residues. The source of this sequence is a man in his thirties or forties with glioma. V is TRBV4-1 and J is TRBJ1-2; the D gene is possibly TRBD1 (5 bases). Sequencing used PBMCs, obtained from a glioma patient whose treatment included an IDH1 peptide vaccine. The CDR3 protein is CASSQDPGRGDGYTF. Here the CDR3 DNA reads TGCGCCAGCAGCCAAGATCCGGGGAGGGGCGATGGCTACACCTTC.